This is a list of T cell receptor beta chains from one sample in a study of T cells in tuberculosis. The protocol was immunoSEQ multiplex PCR, while the TCRdb copy is restricted to in-frame clones and leaves out a portion. The sample holds 45,000 or so clones, about 95% seen once. The sequencing sample was made of PBMCs. Receptors originate from a donor between 10 and 35 years old with latent tuberculosis or without tuberculosis infection. Both conserved end residues are part of each CDR3. D genes are given only for firm matches. The size entry is marked missing in some rows and otherwise reads once, few, many or a size class.

D,V,J,size,CDR3,DNA
TRBD2,TRBV9,TRBJ2-2,.,CASSRGTSRNTGELFF,TGTGCCAGCAGCAGAGGGACTAGCAGAAACACCGGGGAGCTGTTTTTT
TRBD2,TRBV19,TRBJ2-3,.,CASTTTSGVTDTQYF,TGTGCCAGTACCACGACTAGCGGGGTGACAGATACGCAGTATTTT
.,TRBV6-5,TRBJ1-3,.,CASSYSWRTGNTIYF,TGTGCCAGCAGTTACTCGTGGAGAACCGGAAACACCATATATTTT
.,TRBV6-4,TRBJ1-1,.,CASRADATGREAFF,TGTGCCAGCAGGGCCGACGCCACAGGGCGTGAAGCTTTCTTT
.,TRBV20-1,TRBJ2-3,once,CSAHGADTQYF,TGCAGTGCTCACGGGGCAGATACGCAGTATTTT
TRBD1,TRBV5-6,TRBJ2-7,.,CASSLGGGQGPYEQYF,TGTGCCAGCAGCTTGGGCGGGGGACAGGGACCTTACGAGCAGTACTTC
.,TRBV28,TRBJ1-2,.,CAGRPGPGKDYGYTF,TGTGCCGGCAGACCTGGGCCAGGGAAAGACTATGGCTACACCTTC
TRBD1,TRBV4-1,TRBJ1-2,.,CASSQAVLLGQGRHSNYGYTF,TGCGCCAGCAGCCAAGCGGTACTTTTAGGACAGGGGCGACATTCTAACTATGGCTACACCTTC
.,TRBV6-1,TRBJ1-1,.,CARWDGSMNTEAFF,TGTGCCAGGTGGGACGGGAGCATGAACACTGAAGCTTTCTTT
.,TRBV2,TRBJ2-2,.,CASSEGQKNGELFF,TGTGCCAGCAGTGAAGGACAGAAGAACGGGGAGCTGTTTTTT
.,TRBV12-5,TRBJ2-3,.,CASGSTDDRSSTDTQYF,TGTGCTAGTGGTTCCACGGATGACAGGTCGAGCACAGATACGCAGTATTTT
.,TRBV2,TRBJ1-2,.,CASSGLRASGYGYTF,TGTGCCAGCAGTGGGTTGAGGGCTTCTGGCTATGGCTACACCTTC
.,TRBV5-1,TRBJ2-2,.,CASSLQGVGTGELFF,TGCGCCAGCAGCTTGCAGGGTGTGGGAACCGGGGAGCTGTTTTTT
TRBD1,TRBV30,TRBJ1-1,few,CAHYRPDRTNREAFF,TGTGCACATTATCGACCGGACAGGACGAACCGGGAAGCTTTCTTT
.,TRBV27,TRBJ1-2,.,CASSPRDRPTYGYTF,TGTGCCAGCAGTCCGCGGGACCGCCCGACCTATGGCTACACCTTC
TRBD1,TRBV25-1,TRBJ1-3,.,CASRGQKSSGNTIYF,TGTGCCAGTCGGGGACAGAAGTCCTCTGGAAACACCATATATTTT
TRBD1,TRBV25-1,TRBJ1-6,.,CASSSGTGGNSPLHF,TGTGCCAGCAGTTCGGGGACAGGGGGGAATTCACCCCTCCACTTT
.,TRBV6-5,TRBJ2-7,.,CASSYITASGSSEQYF,TGTGCCAGCAGTTATATCACCGCTTCAGGCTCTTCTGAGCAGTACTTC
.,TRBV5-6,TRBJ1-3,.,CASSLGRHEILNTIYF,TGTGCCAGCAGCTTGGGCAGACACGAGATATTAAACACCATATATTTT
TRBD1,TRBV11-3,TRBJ1-1,.,CASRAGGSSTEAFF,TGTGCCAGCCGGGCAGGGGGTTCATCCACTGAAGCTTTCTTT
.,TRBV7-2,TRBJ1-2,.,CASSLDRATNYGYTF,TGTGCCAGCAGCTTAGACAGGGCAACTAACTATGGCTACACCTTC
TRBD2,TRBV5-1,TRBJ2-3,.,CASRSSGDVTDTQYF,TGCGCCAGCAGATCAAGCGGGGATGTGACAGATACGCAGTATTTT
TRBD1,TRBV5-6,TRBJ1-2,.,CASSGQGNDYGYTF,TGTGCCAGCTCAGGACAGGGGAATGACTATGGCTACACCTTC
TRBD1,TRBV7-9,TRBJ2-1,.,CASSFEGADEQFF,TGTGCCAGCAGCTTTGAGGGGGCCGATGAGCAGTTCTTC
.,TRBV5-4,TRBJ1-6,.,CASSLITESSPLHF,TGTGCCAGCAGCTTGATCACAGAAAGTTCACCCCTCCACTTT
.,TRBV27,TRBJ2-1,.,CASSLSEGRGIGEQFF,TGTGCCAGCAGTTTATCGGAAGGGCGGGGCATAGGTGAGCAGTTCTTC
TRBD1,TRBV29-1,TRBJ1-2,.,CSVDPAGGFYGYTF,TGCAGCGTTGATCCAGCAGGGGGCTTCTATGGCTACACCTTC
TRBD2,TRBV25-1,TRBJ2-1,few,CASSEKRGGLYNEQFF,TGTGCCAGCAGTGAGAAGCGGGGGGGACTTTACAATGAGCAGTTCTTC
TRBD1,TRBV6-5,TRBJ2-7,.,CASSQPGQSYEQYF,TGTGCCAGCAGCCAACCGGGACAGAGCTACGAGCAGTACTTC
TRBD1,TRBV5-1,TRBJ1-2,.,CASSLGQGDVYTF,TGCGCCAGCAGCTTGGGACAGGGGGATGTCTACACCTTC
TRBD2,TRBV5-1,TRBJ2-3,.,CASSLGGTTSTDTQYF,TGCGCCAGCAGCTTGGGGGGGACTACTAGCACAGATACGCAGTATTTT
.,TRBV4-2,TRBJ2-1,.,CASSQDRQGSSYNEQFF,TGTGCCAGCAGCCAAGATAGGCAGGGAAGCTCCTACAATGAGCAGTTCTTC
TRBD1,TRBV11-3,TRBJ1-1,.,CASSPSTGSTEAFF,TGTGCCAGCAGCCCCTCGACAGGGTCCACTGAAGCTTTCTTT
.,TRBV7-9,TRBJ1-3,.,CASSPLSYGNTIYF,TGTGCCAGCAGCCCTCTAAGTTATGGAAACACCATATATTTT
.,TRBV27,TRBJ2-2,.,CASSLSSGELFF,TGTGCCAGCAGTTTATCTAGCGGGGAGCTGTTTTTT
TRBD1,TRBV4-3,TRBJ2-2,.,CASSGGRQGSIGELFF,TGCGCCAGCAGTGGGGGCAGACAGGGGTCCATCGGGGAGCTGTTTTTT
TRBD2,TRBV11-2,TRBJ2-3,.,CASRTFRGLNTDTQYF,TGTGCCAGCAGAACCTTTAGGGGACTAAACACAGATACGCAGTATTTT
.,TRBV25-1,TRBJ2-7,.,CASSATPGDAYEQYF,TGTGCCAGCAGTGCTACTCCGGGGGACGCCTACGAGCAGTACTTC
TRBD1,TRBV5-1,TRBJ2-3,.,CASSLEGQGTGPDTQYF,TGCGCCAGCAGCTTGGAGGGACAGGGGACTGGCCCAGATACGCAGTATTTT
TRBD1,TRBV30,TRBJ1-3,.,CAWSVGQGRNTIYF,TGTGCCTGGAGTGTTGGACAGGGGAGGAACACCATATATTTT
.,TRBV7-3,TRBJ1-4,.,CASSANRAEKLFF,TGTGCCAGCAGCGCCAACAGGGCCGAAAAACTGTTTTTT
.,TRBV7-9,TRBJ1-2,.,CASSPEQSSYGYTF,TGTGCCAGCAGCCCCGAACAGTCGTCCTATGGCTACACCTTC
TRBD1,TRBV5-5,TRBJ2-7,.,CASSPHTTLRDSSYEQYF,TGTGCCAGCAGCCCTCATACCACCCTTCGGGACAGCTCCTACGAGCAGTACTTC
.,TRBV28,TRBJ2-3,.,CASSLAGDRTDTQYF,TGTGCCAGCAGTTTAGCGGGTGACCGCACAGATACGCAGTATTTT
.,TRBV9,TRBJ1-6,once,CASSVSGQNSPLHF,TGTGCCAGCAGCGTCTCCGGACAGAATTCACCCCTCCACTTT
.,TRBV27,TRBJ1-2,.,CASSVKGRVRGYTF,TGTGCCAGCAGTGTCAAGGGCAGGGTGCGTGGCTACACCTTC
.,TRBV9,TRBJ2-7,.,CASSVGDRSYEQYF,TGTGCCAGCAGCGTAGGAGACAGATCCTACGAGCAGTACTTC
TRBD2,TRBV4-1,TRBJ2-7,.,CASSHQGLAGNPYEQYF,TGCGCCAGCAGCCACCAGGGACTAGCGGGAAACCCCTACGAGCAGTACTTC
TRBD2,TRBV12-5,TRBJ2-5,.,CASGMGLAEGETQYF,TGTGCTAGTGGTATGGGACTAGCGGAGGGAGAGACCCAGTACTTC
.,TRBV30,TRBJ2-6,.,CACNTRSGANVLTF,TGTGCCTGTAACACCCGCTCTGGGGCCAACGTCCTGACTTTC
.,TRBV5-1,TRBJ2-5,.,CASSLSTGTPKQETQYF,TGCGCCAGCAGCCTTAGTACCGGGACACCAAAACAAGAGACCCAGTACTTC
.,TRBV7-2,TRBJ2-7,.,CASSSSVDYEQYF,TGTGCCAGCAGCTCGTCGGTAGACTACGAGCAGTACTTC
TRBD2,TRBV4-3,TRBJ2-3,.,CASSQDPASGGWDTQYF,TGCGCCAGCAGCCAAGATCCCGCTAGCGGGGGCTGGGATACGCAGTATTTT
TRBD1,TRBV6-6,TRBJ1-2,.,CASRQGQLGYGYTF,TGTGCCAGCAGGCAGGGACAGTTGGGCTATGGCTACACCTTC
TRBD1,TRBV27,TRBJ1-1,.,CASSTGTGLNTEAFF,TGTGCCAGCAGCACCGGGACAGGCCTGAACACTGAAGCTTTCTTT
.,TRBV30,TRBJ2-7,.,CAWSTRSYEQYF,TGTGCCTGGTCGACACGATCCTACGAGCAGTACTTC
.,TRBV30,TRBJ1-5,.,CAWSLRQVSNQPQHF,TGTGCCTGGAGTTTACGCCAGGTTAGCAATCAGCCCCAGCATTTT
.,TRBV29-1,TRBJ1-2,.,CSVEGQGNYGYTF,TGCAGCGTTGAAGGTCAGGGTAACTATGGCTACACCTTC
TRBD1,TRBV28,TRBJ1-2,.,CASRRRTGGDGYTF,TGTGCCAGCCGGCGGCGGACAGGGGGCGATGGCTACACCTTC
TRBD2,TRBV9,TRBJ2-1,.,CASSARLMAGGLTSSYNEQFF,TGTGCCAGCAGCGCCCGACTTATGGCGGGGGGGCTCACCAGCTCCTACAATGAGCAGTTCTTC